This is a list of T cell receptor beta chains from one sample in a study of beta chain features in type 1 diabetes. Repertoires were generated with immunoSEQ multiplex PCR, while TCRdb's copy carries only in-frame clones and drops some. This sample has about 150,000 clones; around 7.9% occur once, and the top ten carry roughly 0.5%. The sequenced sample was central memory CD4+ T cells from blood. These receptors originate from a man aged 18 to 30 with type 1 diabetes. Both conserved end residues are trimmed from each CDR3.

>TRBJ1-2|TRBV18
ASSPPGGDYGYT
>TRBJ1-2|TRBV18
ASSPYEAGHGYT
>TRBJ2-7|TRBV5-1
ASSEGTSGYEQY
>TRBJ1-6|TRBV27
ASTPRVLENSPLH
>TRBJ2-7|TRBV28
ASSSWGGILY
>TRBJ2-5|TRBV7-9
ASSSTQGETQY
>TRBJ2-7|TRBV9
ASSGTGSHEQY
>TRBJ2-3|TRBV2
ASSPWTATDTQY
>TRBJ2-7|TRBV5-4
ASSFLTSGPYEQY
>TRBJ1-4|TRBV30
AWNRLNEKLF
>TRBJ2-1|TRBV4-3
ASSQDLTPDNEQF
>TRBJ1-1|TRBV28
ALRTGGTEAF
>TRBJ1-2|TRBV9
ASSAGDGNYGYT
>TRBJ1-1|TRBV30
AWSGGHPNTEAF
>TRBJ2-5|TRBV18
ASSPGLQETQY
>TRBJ2-5|TRBV7-2
ASSLAKKETQY
>TRBJ2-7|TRBV6-1
ASTARLAGKYEQY
>TRBJ1-1|TRBV5-1
ASSLGQGKAF
>TRBJ2-7|TRBV10-3
AIKASGRPYEQY
>TRBJ2-2|TRBV11-2
ASSRLAGGRTGELF
>TRBJ2-5|TRBV7-9
ASSLTYRVYETQY
>TRBJ2-1|TRBV4-2
ASSLFPGQGAYNEQF
>TRBJ2-7|TRBV28
ASSPLGNGEQY
>TRBJ1-4|TRBV27
ASSYRGLEKLF
>TRBJ1-1|TRBV7-2
ASSPTGGAGLVAF
>TRBJ1-3|TRBV30
AWSARTSGSGNTIY
>TRBJ2-1|TRBV2
ATALENNEQF
>TRBJ1-2|TRBV5-6
ASSLVQANYGYT
>TRBJ1-2|TRBV5-4
ASSMEGYGYT
>TRBJ1-2|TRBV6-5
ASSRSTGIGYT
>TRBJ2-3|TRBV13
ASSFGSGDTQY
>TRBJ1-3|TRBV6-5
ASRLDRDSGNTIY
>TRBJ2-7|TRBV5-1
ASSGGTAEQY
>TRBJ1-6|TRBV27
ASSLRQGNSPLH
>TRBJ1-6|TRBV19
ASSRQSLNSPLH
>TRBJ2-5|TRBV19
ASSMGAGEEETQY
>TRBJ1-1|TRBV7-9
ASSVDRGNTEAF
>TRBJ1-5|TRBV2
ASREGQPQH
>TRBJ1-6|TRBV11-2
ASSPRPPSLNSPLH
>TRBJ2-5|TRBV28
ASSSGQGRETQY
>TRBJ2-3|TRBV5-1
ASSFGSGGATTDTQY
>TRBJ1-2|TRBV29-1
SVGGYYGYT
>TRBJ2-7|TRBV11-1
ASSLQYEQY
>TRBJ1-2|TRBV7-2
ASSLESGDYGYT
>TRBJ1-1|TRBV5-1
ATSGGLGGVTEAF
>TRBJ1-1|TRBV5-1
ASSLEIGANTEAF
>TRBJ1-5|TRBV19
ASSLGRIGNQPQH
>TRBJ2-7|TRBV7-6
ATSGVLAGAFLY
>TRBJ2-1|TRBV19
ASSRSPGNSYNEQF
>TRBJ1-5|TRBV19
ASRTRAVTLNQPQH
>TRBJ1-1|TRBV5-4
ASSRDNGATEAF
>TRBJ1-5|TRBV28
ASSLRLDRANQPQH
>TRBJ2-7|TRBV5-1
ASSSGGMWSYEQY
>TRBJ2-3|TRBV14
ASSLLSTDTQY
>TRBJ2-7|TRBV2
ASSEQAEQY
>TRBJ1-6|TRBV19
ASSMNYGSPLH
>TRBJ2-7|TRBV7-9
ASSGQGAVYEQY
>TRBJ1-1|TRBV6-1
ASRTGLNTEAF
>TRBJ1-5|TRBV21-1
ASSKRGASNQPQH
>TRBJ1-2|TRBV2
ASSGQGRYGYT